A selection of T cell receptor beta chains follows, all from one sample in a study of low-dose radiotherapy and immunotherapy resistance in tumors. Using its own MiXCR run on the reads, TCRdb lists one record per CDR3 protein. Of 59,000 or so distinct CDR3 sequences in the sample, 26% are singletons; the top ten hold 5.5% to 8%. The specimen comprised PBMCs, sampled before treatment. The receptors come from a male donor with rectosigmoid adenocarcinoma. Both conserved end residues are trimmed from each CDR3. Size is stated for part of the rows, as once, few or many counts, or as a class when the clone is expanded.

abundance: many; j_gene: TRBJ2-5; v_gene: TRBV12-3/TRBV12-4; CDR3aa: ASTVPPRLAGLAGWVVQETQY
abundance: many; j_gene: TRBJ1-5; v_gene: TRBV20-1; CDR3aa: SAGRRTGGNQPQH
abundance: .; j_gene: TRBJ2-2; v_gene: TRBV12-3/TRBV12-4; CDR3aa: ASSRELRELF
abundance: .; j_gene: TRBJ2-3; v_gene: TRBV11-1; CDR3aa: ASSARWQGEVTDTQY
abundance: many; j_gene: TRBJ2-7; v_gene: TRBV4-1; CDR3aa: ASSPRLGDTSYEQY
abundance: .; j_gene: TRBJ2-7; v_gene: TRBV2; CDR3aa: ASSSTFRGSYEQY
abundance: many; j_gene: TRBJ1-5; v_gene: TRBV24-1; CDR3aa: ATSDSGTGSYQPQH
abundance: many; j_gene: TRBJ2-5; v_gene: TRBV4-3; CDR3aa: ASSQDQAGRGGTQY
abundance: many; j_gene: TRBJ2-3; v_gene: TRBV7-6; CDR3aa: ASSARMADTQY
abundance: many; j_gene: TRBJ2-5; v_gene: TRBV27; CDR3aa: ASSFGGFGLETQY
abundance: many; j_gene: TRBJ2-5; v_gene: TRBV15; CDR3aa: ATSRGVITGETQY
abundance: many; j_gene: TRBJ2-2; v_gene: TRBV6-2/TRBV6-3; CDR3aa: ASSDFSGGANTGELF
abundance: many; j_gene: TRBJ2-1; v_gene: TRBV7-2; CDR3aa: ASSLRGTYNEQF
abundance: many; j_gene: TRBJ2-2; v_gene: TRBV28; CDR3aa: ASSLRWWREGLIGELF
abundance: many; j_gene: TRBJ2-7; v_gene: TRBV23-1; CDR3aa: ASSQDRPTALKAAYEQY